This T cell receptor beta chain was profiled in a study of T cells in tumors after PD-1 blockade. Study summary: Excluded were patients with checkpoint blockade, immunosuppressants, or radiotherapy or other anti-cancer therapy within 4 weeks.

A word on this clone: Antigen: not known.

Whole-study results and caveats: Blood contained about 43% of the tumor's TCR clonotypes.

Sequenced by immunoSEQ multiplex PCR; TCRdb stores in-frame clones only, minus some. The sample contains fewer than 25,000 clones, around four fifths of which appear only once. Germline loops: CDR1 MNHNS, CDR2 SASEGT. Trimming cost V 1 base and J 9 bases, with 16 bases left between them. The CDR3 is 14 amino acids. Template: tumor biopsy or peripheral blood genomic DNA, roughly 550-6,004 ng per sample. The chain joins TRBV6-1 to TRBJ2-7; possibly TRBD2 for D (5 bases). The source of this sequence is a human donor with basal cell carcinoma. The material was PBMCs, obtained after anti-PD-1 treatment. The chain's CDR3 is CASSEGGLPTGQYF. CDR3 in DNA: TGTGCCAGCAGTGAAGGCGGACTTCCTACGGGGCAGTACTTC.